This entry lists 32 T cell receptor beta chains sequenced from one sample in a study of T cell changes during pregnancy in multiple sclerosis (dated by TCRdb to the late 2010s). The protocol used for the library was the immunoSEQ multiplex PCR assay. Here the immuneACCESS table is served through TCRdb, limited to in-frame sequences with V and J called. Missing clones are a known gap in these copies; in checked studies unresolved V genes cover under half, and the rest lacks a known reason. For this sample the table gives about 46,000 clones, of which almost 95% were detected only once. Together, the top ten hold around 4% of the sample. Sequenced material: CD8+ T cells from peripheral blood mononuclear cells, taken in the first trimester of pregnancy. The receptors were gathered from a female donor with multiple sclerosis, enrolled in a pregnancy study.

V gene TRBV7-8 combines with J gene TRBJ2-1; 12 nucleotides align to TRBD1. The germline CDR1 and CDR2 sequences are SGHVS and FQNEAQ. The V and J ends lost 5 bases and 5 bases, in that order; junction bases with no gene match: 4. The CDR3 is 15 residues long. CDR3 region: CASSLGQGADNEQFF. In nucleotides, the CDR3 is TGTGCCAGCAGCCTGGGACAGGGGGCAGACAATGAGCAGTTCTTC.

This chain uses TRBV9 with TRBJ2-1, with a tentative D call TRBD1 (6 bases). This CDR3 is 16 amino acids long. The V and J ends lost 0 bases and 0 bases respectively, with 10 bases between them. Germline lookup yields CDR1 SGDLS and CDR2 YYNGEE. The DNA for the CDR3 is TGTGCCAGCAGCGTAGGGGACACCAGCTCCTACAATGAGCAGTTCTTC. Its protein product is CASSVGDTSSYNEQFF.

This chain connects TRBV10-3 to TRBJ2-3; TRBD1 agrees at 11 bases. After removal of 2 bases from V and 2 bases from J, the junction contained 3 bases not matched to a gene. Germline-derived CDR1 and CDR2 are ENHRY and SYGVKD. This CDR3 is 16 amino acids long. CDR3 sequence reads: CAISELDRGPTDTQYF. In DNA form, the CDR3 reads TGTGCCATCAGTGAGCTGGACAGGGGGCCCACAGATACGCAGTATTTT.

The chain links TRBV6-5 to TRBJ2-5, with TRBD1 identical over 8 bases. CDR1 and CDR2 (germline): MNHEY, SVGAGI. The CDR3 runs 15 residues. V lost 0 bases and J lost 4; bases outside the gene matches: 4. CDR3 loop: CASSYSVTGGETQYF. CDR3 nucleotide sequence: TGTGCCAGCAGTTACTCGGTCACAGGGGGAGAGACCCAGTACTTC.

This rearrangement joins TRBV7-9 to TRBJ2-2; maybe TRBD1 (5 bases). The CDR3 runs to 15 residues. With 1 base removed from V and 1 base from J, the gap between germline ends came to 7 bases. The germline gives CDR1 SEHNR, CDR2 FQNEAQ (reference sequence). CDR3 residues: CASSLGGKNTGELFF. CDR3 in DNA: TGTGCCAGCAGCTTAGGGGGCAAGAACACCGGGGAGCTGTTTTTT.

This clone was seen only once. V gene TRBV10-3 combines with J gene TRBJ1-1; D perhaps matches TRBD1 (5 bases). Trimming cost V 4 bases and J 0 bases, with 9 bases left between them. Germline lookup yields CDR1 ENHRY and CDR2 SYGVKD. The CDR3 runs 14 residues. CDR3 bases: TGTGCCATCAGTGGGGGGGGAATGAACACTGAAGCTTTCTTT. It is translated as CAISGGGMNTEAFF.

The chain is built from TRBV7-6 and TRBJ2-1, with 11 nucleotides matching TRBD2. The CDR3 is 16 amino acids. The germline V gene encodes CDR1 SGHVS and CDR2 FNYEAQ. J gave up 6 bases and V 4 bases, and 8 bases lay outside the gene matches. Written as DNA, the CDR3 is TGTGCCAGCAGCTGGGACGGGACTAGCGGACTCAATGAGCAGTTCTTC. Its protein product is CASSWDGTSGLNEQFF. Supplemented by reference TRBV7-6 and TRBJ2-1, the full variable domain reads GAGVSQSPRYKVTKRGQDVALRCDPISGHVSLYWYRQALGQGPEFLTYFNYEAQQDKSGLPNDRFSAERPEGSISTLTIQRTEQRDSAMYRCASSWDGTSGLNEQFFGPGTRLTVL.

This clone was counted a single time. This chain uses TRBV5-4 with TRBJ2-1, with D perhaps matching TRBD1 (6 bases). V gave up 3 bases and J gave up 5 bases, with 9 bases separating them. This CDR3 region has 13 residues. CDR1 and CDR2 from the germline V gene are SGHNT and YYREEE (reference sequence). Here the CDR3 DNA reads TGTGCCAGCAGCTCCACAGGGAACAATGAGCAGTTCTTC. Translation: CASSSTGNNEQFF.

The rearrangement links TRBV25-1 to TRBJ2-1; 9 bases map to TRBD2. There are 18 residues in the CDR3. Germline V gives CDR1 MGHDK, CDR2 SYGVNS. V shed 2 bases and J 0 bases; nucleotides not matched to a gene: 8. CDR3 in DNA: TGTGCCAGCAGTGAAGGCGGGGGGGGCCAAAGCTCCTACAATGAGCAGTTCTTC. This translates into CASSEGGGGQSSYNEQFF.

The CDR3 nucleotides read TGTGCCAGCAGGGGCACAGGGAAGGTAGTGCAAAGTCATCAGCCCCAGCATTTT. Amino acids: CASRGTGKVVQSHQPQHF. The genes are TRBV2 and TRBJ1-5, with D perhaps matching TRBD1 (6 bases). The CDR3 runs to 18 residues. Per the germline V gene, CDR1 is SNHLY and CDR2 is FYNNEI. V lost 6 bases and J lost 5, with 26 bases in between.

The CDR3 spells CASSQEGRGPTEAFF. The CDR3, as DNA: TGTGCCAGCAGCCAAGAAGGCAGGGGGCCTACTGAAGCTTTCTTT. This sequence joins TRBV14 and TRBJ1-1; 8 bases agree with TRBD1. CDR3 length: 15 residues. V dropped 0 bases and J dropped 5; count of bases not matched to a gene: 5. Germline V gene lookup returns CDR1 SGHDN and CDR2 FVKESK.

The chain links TRBV7-2 to TRBJ2-1, with 7 bases matching TRBD1. From germline, CDR1 is SGHTA and CDR2 FQGNSA. This CDR3 has 15 residues. Unmatched junction bases numbered 8, after V lost 6 bases and J lost 3 bases. Here the CDR3 reads CASSPRQGDYNEQFF. In DNA form, the CDR3 reads TGTGCCAGCAGTCCTAGACAGGGCGACTACAATGAGCAGTTCTTC. Filled out from reference TRBV7-2 and TRBJ2-1, the complete variable domain reads GAGVSQSPSNKVTEKGKDVELRCDPISGHTALYWYRQSLGQGLEFLIYFQGNSAPDKSGLPSDRFSAERTGGSVSTLTIQRTQQEDSAVYLCASSPRQGDYNEQFFGPGTRLTVL.

The rearrangement joins TRBV4-1 to TRBJ2-5; perhaps TRBD2 as D (6 bases). The CDR3 extends over 14 amino acids. Looked up from germline, CDR1 is MGHRA and CDR2 is YSYEKL. V was pared by 0 bases and J by 4 bases, with 9 bases between. CDR3 amino acids: CASSQDPAGETQYF. CDR3 nucleotide sequence: TGCGCCAGCAGCCAAGATCCAGCGGGAGAGACCCAGTACTTC.

The chain carries TRBV6-4 and TRBJ2-3, with 7 bases aligning to TRBD1. The germline gives CDR1 MRHNA, CDR2 SNTAGT. Trimming removed 4 bases from V and 3 bases from J; junction bases left unmatched: 4. CDR3 length: 14 residues. The CDR3 reads CASSAKQGTDTQYF. Here the CDR3 DNA reads TGTGCCAGCAGTGCCAAACAGGGGACAGATACGCAGTATTTT.

The chain combines TRBV19 with TRBJ2-7; 8 bases are a match to TRBD2. Germline CDR1 is LNHDA and CDR2 is SQIVND (reference sequence). The V and J ends lost 1 base and 8 bases, in that order; junction bases with no gene match: 4. There are 13 residues in the CDR3. This chain's CDR3 is CASSIAGGTQQYF. CDR3 DNA: TGTGCCAGTAGTATAGCGGGAGGGACCCAGCAGTACTTC.

This clone has only one observation. V gene TRBV9 combines with J gene TRBJ1-6, with D hard to call. Germline V gene data show CDR1 as SGDLS and CDR2 as YYNGEE. V was clipped by 3 bases and J by 11 bases, with 21 bases between them. The CDR3 totals 16 residues. The CDR3 sequence: CASSESGDSSRTPLHF. Here the CDR3 DNA reads TGTGCCAGCAGCGAGTCCGGGGATTCGTCGAGGACACCCCTCCACTTT.

The chain couples TRBV7-9 to TRBJ1-1; 7 positions agree with TRBD1. Per the germline V gene, CDR1 is SEHNR and CDR2 is FQNEAQ (reference sequence). The CDR3 has 16 amino acids. The J segment lost 0 bases and the V segment lost 5 bases, leaving 9 bases of the junction unmatched. The DNA for the CDR3 is TGTGCCAGCAGCCCGGGACAGAGAGCCATGAACACTGAAGCTTTCTTT. Its protein product is CASSPGQRAMNTEAFF.

The chain uses TRBV6-5 and TRBJ2-7; TRBD2 might be the D (5 bases). The V end was cut by 5 bases, the J end by 3 bases, with 11 bases between. Germline V gene sequence: CDR1 MNHEY, CDR2 SVGAGI. This CDR3 region has 13 residues. This chain's CDR3 is CASSLTSFYEQYF. In DNA form, the CDR3 reads TGTGCCAGCAGTCTTACTAGTTTCTACGAGCAGTACTTC.

This chain links TRBV4-1 with TRBJ1-6, with 9 bases that match TRBD1. J gave up 7 bases and V 1 base, and 2 bases lay outside the gene matches. Germline lookup yields CDR1 MGHRA and CDR2 YSYEKL. The CDR3 runs 15 residues. CDR3 residues: CASSQVGTGNSPLHF. The DNA for the CDR3 is TGCGCCAGCAGCCAAGTGGGGACAGGGAATTCACCCCTCCACTTT.

The genes are TRBV7-9 and TRBJ2-7; D may be TRBD2 (6 bases). Germline V gene data show CDR1 as SEHNR and CDR2 as FQNEAQ (reference sequence). V gave up 7 bases and J gave up 4 bases, with 17 bases separating them. The CDR3 is 14 amino acids. The DNA of the CDR3 is TGTGCCAGCACCCCCATGGGAGGCGATTACGAGCAGTACTTC. This gives the protein CASTPMGGDYEQYF.

This chain joins TRBV19 and TRBJ2-7, with TRBD1 matching 11 bases. There are 15 residues in the CDR3. Per the germline V gene, CDR1 is LNHDA and CDR2 is SQIVND (reference sequence). J gave up 3 bases and V 4 bases, and 5 bases lay outside the gene matches. Here the CDR3 DNA reads TGTGCCAGTAGTACCTGGGGGACAGGGGGCTACGAGCAGTACTTC. This encodes CASSTWGTGGYEQYF. Complete variable domain (other parts from reference TRBV19 and TRBJ2-7): DGGITQSPKYLFRKEGQNVTLSCEQNLNHDAMYWYRQDPGQGLRLIYYSQIVNDFQKGDIAEGYSVSREKKESFPLTVTSAQKNPTAFYLCASSTWGTGGYEQYFGPGTRLTVT.

This chain joins TRBV7-9 and TRBJ1-1, with a tentative D call TRBD1 (5 bases). The length of the CDR3 is 15 residues. Germline V gives CDR1 SEHNR, CDR2 FQNEAQ (reference sequence). The V end was cut by 0 bases, the J end by 1 base, with 9 bases between. The CDR3 reads CASSLAGVGNTEAFF. The CDR3 nucleotides are TGTGCCAGCAGCTTAGCAGGGGTCGGGAACACTGAAGCTTTCTTT.

The chain joins TRBV4-2 to TRBJ1-5; a possible D gene is TRBD1 (6 bases). This CDR3 is built from 16 residues. Germline CDR1 reads LGHNA; CDR2 reads YNFKEQ. V lost 0 bases, J lost 7 bases, and 16 bases lay in between. In DNA, the CDR3 is TGTGCCAGCAGCCAAGAGGGGCAGGGGCCTGGGCAGCCCCAGCATTTT. It specifies CASSQEGQGPGQPQHF.

The rearrangement joins TRBV10-1 to TRBJ2-5, with D possibly matching TRBD1 (6 bases). Germline CDR1 is WNHNN and CDR2 is SYGVQD (reference sequence). CDR3 length equals 13 residues. Trimming shortened V by 3 bases and J by 5 bases, and 10 bases separated the two germline ends. CDR3 sequence: CASSEGTTETQYF. The DNA for the CDR3 is TGCGCCAGCAGTGAAGGGACAACGGAGACCCAGTACTTC.

The rearrangement links TRBV7-9 to TRBJ2-7, with a possible D match to TRBD1 (5 bases). CDR3 size: 14 residues. Germline CDR1 reads SEHNR; CDR2 reads FQNEAQ (reference sequence). Trimming removed 2 bases from V and 6 bases from J, with 14 bases in between. The CDR3 loop is CASSLPEQGREQYF. The DNA of the CDR3 is TGTGCCAGCAGCTTACCTGAGCAGGGCCGCGAGCAGTACTTC.

The V call is TRBV9, the J call TRBJ2-7; the D gene is possibly TRBD1 (6 bases). V was shortened by 3 bases and J by 5 bases, with 12 bases between the two germline ends. Germline values: CDR1 SGDLS, CDR2 YYNGEE. This CDR3 contains 13 residues. CDR3 sequence (DNA): TGTGCCAGCAGCGACAGGGCCTCGAACGAGCAGTACTTC. Amino acids: CASSDRASNEQYF. The variable domain in full, with the rest retrieved from reference TRBV9 and TRBJ2-7, is DSGVTQTPKHLITATGQRVTLRCSPRSGDLSVYWYQQSLDQGLQFLIQYYNGEERAKGNILERFSAQQFPDLHSELNLSSLELGDSALYFCASSDRASNEQYFGPGTRLTVT.

The chain combines TRBV6-6 with TRBJ2-7; tentative D call: TRBD2 (5 bases). The V end lost 7 bases, the J end lost 9 bases, and 16 bases lay between the germline ends. Germline values: CDR1 MNHNY, CDR2 SVGAGI (reference sequence). There are 12 residues in the CDR3. CDR3 bases: TGTGCCAGCAATGCAGAGACTACTACGCAGTACTTC. Its protein product is CASNAETTTQYF.

The V gene is TRBV27, the J gene TRBJ2-1, with no clear D. V gave up 3 bases and J gave up 6 bases, with 12 bases separating them. The germline CDR1 and CDR2 sequences are MNHEY and SMNVEV (reference sequence). This CDR3 has 14 residues. CDR3 bases: TGTGCCAGCAGTTTCTCGCGCCGCGGCAATGAGCAGTTCTTC. It encodes CASSFSRRGNEQFF.

This chain links TRBV19 with TRBJ2-7, with D possibly matching TRBD2 (6 bases). CDR3 size: 15 residues. The germline CDR1 and CDR2 sequences are LNHDA and SQIVND (reference sequence). Trimming pared 3 bases from V and 0 bases from J, leaving 12 bases between. CDR3 DNA: TGTGCCAGTAGTATTGACGGGAGTGCCTCCTACGAGCAGTACTTC. This gives the protein CASSIDGSASYEQYF.

In nucleotides, the CDR3 is TGTGCCAGCATGAGGACTAGCGGTTCCTACAATGAGCAGTTCTTC. Encoded protein: CASMRTSGSYNEQFF. This chain joins TRBV6-5 and TRBJ2-1; 10 bases match TRBD2. Germline loops: CDR1 MNHEY, CDR2 SVGAGI. V lost 7 bases to trimming and J lost 1 base; unmatched junction nucleotides: 4. CDR3 length: 15 amino acids.

This chain uses TRBV4-1 with TRBJ2-3, with 12 bases aligning to TRBD2. CDR1 is MGHRA, CDR2 YSYEKL, per germline. Trimming cost V 0 bases and J 2 bases; bases outside gene matches: 6. This CDR3 contains 18 residues. The CDR3 is CASSQEKLAGGPTDTQYF. CDR3 DNA: TGCGCCAGCAGCCAAGAGAAACTAGCGGGGGGTCCCACAGATACGCAGTATTTT.

V usage is TRBV2 and J usage is TRBJ2-2; D not resolved. Trimming cost V 10 bases and J 3 bases, with 24 bases left between them. This CDR3 is 17 amino acids long. CDR1 and CDR2 (germline): SNHLY, FYNNEI. The CDR3 is CAISTPTREFDTGELFF. CDR3 nucleotide sequence: TGTGCCATTTCGACTCCAACAAGAGAGTTTGACACCGGGGAGCTGTTTTTT.